This TCR beta chain appears in the sequencing data of a study of blood T cell repertoires in COVID-19. Method: immunoSEQ multiplex PCR; TCRdb's copy keeps in-frame clones and lacks some. The sample includes 150,000 to 250,000 clones, approximately 82% of them seen just once. The V gene lost 2 bases and the J gene lost 4 bases, with 11 bases spanning the gap. Germline V gene sequence: CDR1 MDHEN, CDR2 SYDVKM. The CDR3 contains 14 residues. The receptor was derived from a human donor with acute or convalescent COVID-19. The donor label of this sample is uncertain. This sequence joins TRBV28 and TRBJ1-2; D unresolved. Sequencing was done on a sample of peripheral blood. CDR3 protein: CASSLPLGVYGYTF. The CDR3 DNA follows: TGTGCCAGCAGTTTACCATTGGGAGTCTATGGCTACACCTTC.